The clone carrying this T cell receptor beta chain was observed many times. Its cognate antigen is unknown. CDR1 and CDR2 (germline): SQVTM, ANQGSEA. V lost 4 bases and J lost 0; bases outside the gene matches: 16. This CDR3 region has 19 residues. Unique molecular identifiers were incorporated when the TCRbeta library was constructed. TCRdb fed the PCR reads into MiXCR, producing one record per CDR3 protein. The sample carries 180,000 or so distinct CDR3 sequences, 5% to 6.5% recorded once. The data were taken from a study of T-cell reconstitution after alpha-beta-depleted transplantation in children. The study's findings and limits: Among T cells one year after transplant, newly produced cells accounted for most counts and diversity. Reportedly, only several hundred clones from non-depleted graft cells drove alpha-beta T-cell counts at about two months.

This chain uses TRBV29-1 with TRBJ2-1, with 9 positions matching TRBD1. Source: PBMCs, taken before TCRalphabeta/CD19-depleted stem cell transplant. This TCR was recovered from a girl under two years old with combined immunodeficiency, due to receive a stem cell transplant. The CDR3 is CSVGWTGAYWASSYNEQFF. For the CDR3, the DNA is TGCAGCGTTGGGTGGACAGGGGCCTACTGGGCTAGCTCCTACAATGAGCAGTTCTTC.